The present entry profiles one T cell receptor (beta chain) with its context. CDR1 and CDR2 from the germline V gene are MNHNY and SVGAGI (reference sequence). The CDR3 loop spans 16 amino acids. Between the trimmed V and J ends, which lost 0 bases and 2 bases, there was a span of 14 bases. This entry is derived from a study of blood T cell repertoires in COVID-19. In the study overall: Sample material is recorded as cDNA or gDNA derived from T cells, B-cell-depleted T cells, or PBMCs.

Original processing methods: Amplification with reference gene primers provided the estimates of nucleated cell counts. The assay was immunoSEQ multiplex PCR, and TCRdb's table has in-frame clones only and misses some. The DNA gave D and trimming, while V, J and clone size come from that table. The table shows some 700,000 clones, with 70% to 90% occurring only once. The receptor was isolated from a woman between 18 and 30 years old with acute or convalescent COVID-19. The sequencing input was peripheral blood. The chain joins TRBV6-6 to TRBJ2-7; the D gene is possibly TRBD1 (5 bases). CDR3 loop: CASSYSNQDIAYEQYF. CDR3 coding DNA: TGTGCCAGCAGTTACTCGAACCAGGACATAGCCTACGAGCAGTACTTC.